The T cell receptor (beta chain) described here comes from a study of glioma-infiltrating T cells after dendritic cell vaccination. CDR3 length equals 14 residues. Germline CDR1 is SGHRS and CDR2 is YFSETQ. V was clipped by 3 bases and J by 1 base, with 11 bases between them. Method: immunoSEQ multiplex PCR; TCRdb's copy keeps in-frame clones and lacks some. Among under 100,000 clones listed, roughly 90% were seen once. The sample consisted of blood, taken before dendritic cell vaccination. The chain employs TRBV5-1 and TRBJ2-7; D possibly corresponds to TRBD1 (7 bases). The TCR was taken from a human donor with glioblastoma. The CDR3 bases are TGCGCCAGCAGCTCCCAGGGGGGTTCCTACGAGCAGTACTTC. Translation gives CASSSQGGSYEQYF. The variable domain in full, completed from reference TRBV5-1 and TRBJ2-7, reads KAGVTQTPRYLIKTRGQQVTLSCSPISGHRSVSWYQQTPGQGLQFLFEYFSETQRNKGNFPGRFSGRQFSNSRSEMNVSTLELGDSALYLCASSSQGGSYEQYFGPGTRLTVT.